Reported below is one TCR beta chain. CDR3 size: 16 residues. CDR1 MNHEY and CDR2 SMNVEV come from the germline V gene (reference sequence). Trimming took off 0 bases at V and 0 bases at J, with 8 bases between the two ends. This sample is part of a study of T cell repertoires in ileal Crohn's disease. Study details: At surgery, approximately 33% of patients smoked, with median disease duration roughly 8.3 years. Thiopurines (11) or anti-TNF agents (approximately 19) were given postoperatively to about half.

Clones were sequenced by immunoSEQ multiplex PCR, and TCRdb holds only the in-frame ones, with some missing. The sample carries some 14,000 clones, around four fifths recorded once. Sequencing used ileal tissue. This sequence originates from an adult with Crohn's disease. V gene TRBV27 combines with J gene TRBJ2-2; D is possibly TRBD1 (6 bases). The CDR3 loop reads CASSLSRTANTGELFF. CDR3 coding DNA: TGTGCCAGCAGTTTATCGCGGACAGCGAACACCGGGGAGCTGTTTTTT.